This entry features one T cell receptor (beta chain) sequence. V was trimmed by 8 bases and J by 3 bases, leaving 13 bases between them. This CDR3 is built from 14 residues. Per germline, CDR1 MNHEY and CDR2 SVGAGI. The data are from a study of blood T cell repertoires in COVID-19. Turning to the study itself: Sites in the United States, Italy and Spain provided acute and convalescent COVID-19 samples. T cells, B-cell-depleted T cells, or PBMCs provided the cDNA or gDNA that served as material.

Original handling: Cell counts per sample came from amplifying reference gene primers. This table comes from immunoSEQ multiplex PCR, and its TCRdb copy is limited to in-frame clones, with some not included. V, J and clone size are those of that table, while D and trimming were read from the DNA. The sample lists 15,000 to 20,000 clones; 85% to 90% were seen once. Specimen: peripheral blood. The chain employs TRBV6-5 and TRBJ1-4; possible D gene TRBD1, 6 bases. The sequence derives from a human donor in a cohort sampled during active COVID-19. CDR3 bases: TGTGCCAGCGGACACAGGGTGGCTAATGAAAAACTGTTTTTT. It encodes CASGHRVANEKLFF.